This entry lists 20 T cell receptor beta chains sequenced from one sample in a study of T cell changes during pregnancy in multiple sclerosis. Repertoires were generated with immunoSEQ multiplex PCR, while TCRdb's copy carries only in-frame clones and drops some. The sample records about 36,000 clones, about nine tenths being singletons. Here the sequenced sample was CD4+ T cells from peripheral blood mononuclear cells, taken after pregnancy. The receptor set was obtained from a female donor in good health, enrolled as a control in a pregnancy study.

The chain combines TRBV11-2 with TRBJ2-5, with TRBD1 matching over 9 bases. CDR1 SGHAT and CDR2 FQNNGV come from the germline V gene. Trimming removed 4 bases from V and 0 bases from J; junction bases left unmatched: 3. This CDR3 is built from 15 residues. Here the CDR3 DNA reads TGTGCCAGCAGCTGGGGACAGGGCTACCAAGAGACCCAGTACTTC. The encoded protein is CASSWGQGYQETQYF.

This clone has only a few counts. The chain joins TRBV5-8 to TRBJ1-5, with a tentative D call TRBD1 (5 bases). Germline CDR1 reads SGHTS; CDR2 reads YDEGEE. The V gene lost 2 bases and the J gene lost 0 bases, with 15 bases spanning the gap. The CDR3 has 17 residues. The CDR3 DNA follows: TGTGCCAGCAGCTTATACCTACAGGAAAATAGCAATCAGCCCCAGCATTTT. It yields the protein CASSLYLQENSNQPQHF.

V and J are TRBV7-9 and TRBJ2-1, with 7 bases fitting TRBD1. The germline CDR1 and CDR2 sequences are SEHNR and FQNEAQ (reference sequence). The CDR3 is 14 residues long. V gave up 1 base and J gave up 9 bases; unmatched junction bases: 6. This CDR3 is CASSLGTGLSEQFF. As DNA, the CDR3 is TGTGCCAGCAGCTTAGGGACAGGTTTGAGTGAGCAGTTCTTC.

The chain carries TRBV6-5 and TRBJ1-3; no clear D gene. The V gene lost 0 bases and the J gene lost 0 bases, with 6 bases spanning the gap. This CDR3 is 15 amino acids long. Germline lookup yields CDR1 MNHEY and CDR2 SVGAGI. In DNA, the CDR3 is TGTGCCAGCAGTTACTCAGGGAGCTCTGGAAACACCATATATTTT. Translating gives CASSYSGSSGNTIYF.

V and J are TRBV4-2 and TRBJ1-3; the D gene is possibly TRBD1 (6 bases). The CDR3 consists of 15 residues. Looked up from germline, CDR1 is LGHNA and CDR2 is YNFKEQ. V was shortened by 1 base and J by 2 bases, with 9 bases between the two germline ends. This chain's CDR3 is CASSQVTGTGNTIYF. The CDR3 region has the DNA TGTGCCAGCAGCCAAGTCACAGGGACTGGAAACACCATATATTTT.

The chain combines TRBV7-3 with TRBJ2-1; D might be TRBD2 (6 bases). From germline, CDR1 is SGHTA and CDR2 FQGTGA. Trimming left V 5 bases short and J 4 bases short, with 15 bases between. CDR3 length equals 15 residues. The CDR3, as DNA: TGTGCCAGCAGCCCGTCGGGCGGGGAGTACAATGAGCAGTTCTTC. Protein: CASSPSGGEYNEQFF.

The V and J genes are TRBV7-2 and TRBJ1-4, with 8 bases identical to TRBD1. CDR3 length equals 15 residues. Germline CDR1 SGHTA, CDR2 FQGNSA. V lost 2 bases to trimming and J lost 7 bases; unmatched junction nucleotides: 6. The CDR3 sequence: CASSLRQGWGEKLFF. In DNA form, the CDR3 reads TGTGCCAGCAGCTTAAGACAGGGGTGGGGTGAAAAACTGTTTTTT.

The CDR3 protein is CASSLGGDTEAFF. Here the CDR3 DNA reads TGTGCCAGCAGTCTAGGGGGGGACACTGAAGCTTTCTTT. V usage is TRBV6-1 and J usage is TRBJ1-1; D might be TRBD1 (6 bases). Per the germline V gene, CDR1 is MNHNS and CDR2 is SASEGT. Trimming cost V 5 bases and J 3 bases, with 10 bases left between them. The CDR3 runs to 13 residues.

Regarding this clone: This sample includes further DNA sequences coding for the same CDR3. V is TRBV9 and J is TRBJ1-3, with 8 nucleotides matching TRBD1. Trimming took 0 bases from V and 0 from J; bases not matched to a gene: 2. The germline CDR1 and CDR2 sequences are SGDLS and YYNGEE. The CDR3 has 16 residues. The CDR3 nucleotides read TGTGCCAGCAGCGTAGCTACAGGGGGCTCTGGAAACACCATATATTTT. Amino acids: CASSVATGGSGNTIYF. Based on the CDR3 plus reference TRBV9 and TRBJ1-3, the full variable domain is DSGVTQTPKHLITATGQRVTLRCSPRSGDLSVYWYQQSLDQGLQFLIQYYNGEERAKGNILERFSAQQFPDLHSELNLSSLELGDSALYFCASSVATGGSGNTIYFGEGSWLTVV.

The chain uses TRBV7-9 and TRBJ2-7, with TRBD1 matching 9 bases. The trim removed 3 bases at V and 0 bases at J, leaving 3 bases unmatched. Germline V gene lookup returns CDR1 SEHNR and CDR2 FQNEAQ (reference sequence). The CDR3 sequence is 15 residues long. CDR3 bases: TGTGCCAGCAGCTTGGGACAGGGAAACTCCTACGAGCAGTACTTC. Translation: CASSLGQGNSYEQYF.

CDR3: CASSLAPGQGAALVGYTF. Written as DNA, the CDR3 is TGTGCCAGCAGCTTAGCCCCGGGACAGGGGGCCGCTTTGGTTGGCTACACCTTC. This chain links TRBV7-2 with TRBJ1-2, with TRBD1 matching 12 bases. Germline CDR1 SGHTA, CDR2 FQGNSA. Trimming took 0 bases from V and 7 from J; bases not matched to a gene: 12. This CDR3 is 18 amino acids long.

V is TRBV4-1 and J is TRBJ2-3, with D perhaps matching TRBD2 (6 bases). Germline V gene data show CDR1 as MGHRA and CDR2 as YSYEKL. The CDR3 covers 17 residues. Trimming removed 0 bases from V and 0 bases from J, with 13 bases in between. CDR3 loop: CASSQDRGTFSTDTQYF. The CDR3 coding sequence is TGCGCCAGCAGCCAAGATCGGGGGACCTTTAGCACAGATACGCAGTATTTT.

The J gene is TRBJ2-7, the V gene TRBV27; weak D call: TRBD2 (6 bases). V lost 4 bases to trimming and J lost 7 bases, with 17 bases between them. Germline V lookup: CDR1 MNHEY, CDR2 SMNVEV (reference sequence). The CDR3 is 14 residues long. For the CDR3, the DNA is TGTGCCAGCAGTTCCCATGGGGGGATCGGAGAGCAGTACTTC. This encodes CASSSHGGIGEQYF.

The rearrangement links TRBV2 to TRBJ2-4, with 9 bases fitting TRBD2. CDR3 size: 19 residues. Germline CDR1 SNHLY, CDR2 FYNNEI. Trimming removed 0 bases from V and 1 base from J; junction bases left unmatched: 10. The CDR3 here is CASSEAQRGALWAKNIQYF. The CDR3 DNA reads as TGTGCCAGCAGTGAAGCGCAGCGGGGGGCATTGTGGGCCAAAAACATTCAGTACTTC.

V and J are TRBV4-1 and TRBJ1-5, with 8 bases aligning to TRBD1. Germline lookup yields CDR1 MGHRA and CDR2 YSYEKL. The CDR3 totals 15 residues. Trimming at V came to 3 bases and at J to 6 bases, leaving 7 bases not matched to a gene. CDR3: CASSQGDRGSQPQHF. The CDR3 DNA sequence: TGCGCCAGCAGCCAGGGTGACAGGGGATCTCAGCCCCAGCATTTT.

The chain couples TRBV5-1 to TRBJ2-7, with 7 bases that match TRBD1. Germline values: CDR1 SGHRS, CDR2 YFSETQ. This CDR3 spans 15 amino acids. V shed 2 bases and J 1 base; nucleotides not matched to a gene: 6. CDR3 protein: CASSLLGTASYEQYF. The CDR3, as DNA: TGCGCCAGCAGCTTATTGGGGACAGCGTCCTACGAGCAGTACTTC.

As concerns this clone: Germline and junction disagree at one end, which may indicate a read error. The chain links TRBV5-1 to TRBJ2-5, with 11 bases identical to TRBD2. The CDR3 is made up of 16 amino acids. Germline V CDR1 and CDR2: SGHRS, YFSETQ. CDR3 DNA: TGCGCCAGCAGCTTCACACTAGCGGGAGAGGTGGAGACCCAGCACTTC. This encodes CASSFTLAGEVETQHF. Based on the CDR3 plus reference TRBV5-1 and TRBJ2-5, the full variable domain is KAGVTQTPRYLIKTRGQQVTLSCSPISGHRSVSWYQQTPGQGLQFLFEYFSETQRNKGNFPGRFSGRQFSNSRSEMNVSTLELGDSALYLCASSFTLAGEVETQHFGPGTRLLVL.

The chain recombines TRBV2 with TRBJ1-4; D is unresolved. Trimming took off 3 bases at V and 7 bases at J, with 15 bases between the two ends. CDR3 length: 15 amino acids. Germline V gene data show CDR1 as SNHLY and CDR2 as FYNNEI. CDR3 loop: CASSDEREKGEKLFF. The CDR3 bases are TGTGCCAGCAGTGACGAGAGGGAGAAGGGTGAAAAACTGTTTTTT. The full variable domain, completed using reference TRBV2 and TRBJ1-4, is EPEVTQTPSHQVTQMGQEVILRCVPISNHLYFYWYRQILGQKVEFLVSFYNNEISEKSEIFDDQFSVERPDGSNFTLKIRSTKLEDSAMYFCASSDEREKGEKLFFGSGTQLSVL.

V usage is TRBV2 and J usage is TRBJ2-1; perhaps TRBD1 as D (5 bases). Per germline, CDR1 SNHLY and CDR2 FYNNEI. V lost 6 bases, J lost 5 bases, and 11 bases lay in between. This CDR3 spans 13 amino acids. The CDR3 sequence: CASRRTRDNEQFF. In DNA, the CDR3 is TGTGCCAGCAGACGAACCAGGGACAATGAGCAGTTCTTC.

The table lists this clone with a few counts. CDR3 residues: CASSISGGMNTEAFF. The CDR3 nucleotides are TGTGCCAGTAGTATTTCGGGGGGCATGAACACTGAAGCTTTCTTT. This sequence joins TRBV19 and TRBJ1-1; D perhaps matches TRBD1 (6 bases). Germline-derived CDR1 and CDR2 are LNHDA and SQIVND (reference sequence). V shed 3 bases and J shed 0 bases, with 11 bases lying between them. The CDR3 contains 15 residues.